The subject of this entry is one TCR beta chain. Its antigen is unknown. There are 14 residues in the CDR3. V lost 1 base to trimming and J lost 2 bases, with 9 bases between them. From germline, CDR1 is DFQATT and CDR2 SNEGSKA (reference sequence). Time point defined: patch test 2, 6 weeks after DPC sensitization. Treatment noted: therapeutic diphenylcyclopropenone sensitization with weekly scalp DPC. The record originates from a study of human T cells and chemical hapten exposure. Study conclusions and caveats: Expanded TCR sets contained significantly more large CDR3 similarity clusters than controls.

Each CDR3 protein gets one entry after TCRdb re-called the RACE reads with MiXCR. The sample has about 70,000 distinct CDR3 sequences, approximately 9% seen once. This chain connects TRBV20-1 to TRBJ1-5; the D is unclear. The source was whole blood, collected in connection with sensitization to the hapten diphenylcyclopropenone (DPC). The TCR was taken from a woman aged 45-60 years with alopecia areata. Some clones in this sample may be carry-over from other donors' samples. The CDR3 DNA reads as TGCAGTGCTAGAGGAGGAGAAGGCAATCAGCCCCAGCATTTT. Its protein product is CSARGGEGNQPQHF.